This T cell receptor (beta chain) came from a study of blood T cells in healthy people across ages. Peripheral blood was drawn, around 9.5 milliliters per donor. This CDR3 region has 16 residues. Looked up from germline, CDR1 is SGHTA and CDR2 is FQGTGA. Trimming took off 2 bases at V and 6 bases at J, with 18 bases between the two ends. Primed by a sample-barcoded 5' primer and a J-beta primer mix, a second PCR proceeded for roughly 6 to 12 cycles. One entry per CDR3 protein, called by TCRdb with MiXCR from the 5' RACE reads. The data contain roughly 650,000 distinct CDR3 sequences, roughly 32% of them singletons.

Sequenced sample: blood. The chain uses TRBV7-3 and TRBJ2-3; D uncertain. The source is an elderly woman in good health. The chain's CDR3 is CASSLLQETGKDTQYF. The CDR3 DNA sequence: TGTGCCAGCAGCTTACTCCAGGAGACTGGCAAGGATACGCAGTATTTT.